This T cell receptor beta chain was recorded in a study of metastatic and nonmetastatic thyroid tumors. Study details: Where malignant and benign thyroid patients were concerned, repertoires were compared across blood and tumor or nodule tissue. Study findings and constraints: It was reportedly found that TCR beta diversity was significantly higher in malignant thyroid tumors than in benign nodules, a difference seen in both blood and tumor samples.

Germline CDR1 SQVTM, CDR2 ANQGSEA. Trimming pared 8 bases from V and 1 base from J, leaving 5 bases between. The CDR3 sequence is 10 residues long. Treatment of any kind had been given to no patient before thyroid surgery. Original handling: For papillary thyroid cancer, a distant-metastasis classifier was constructed from CDR3 differences observed across clinicopathological groups. From the PCR reads, TCRdb re-called clones with MiXCR. TCRdb assigned the V and J calls; the authors' analysis was not used. The data show 7,000 or so clones, approximately 31% seen once. Sample share makes this clone medium-sized. Antigen unknown.

Sample: adjacent normal tissue. The V call is TRBV29-1, the J call TRBJ1-1, with D possibly being TRBD1 (5 bases). The receptor's source is a female donor with papillary thyroid cancer or a benign thyroid nodule (not recorded which). Some clones in this sample may be carry-over from other donors' samples. The DNA of the CDR3 is TGCAGCACAGGGAACACTGAAGCTTTCTTT. Translation gives CSTGNTEAFF.